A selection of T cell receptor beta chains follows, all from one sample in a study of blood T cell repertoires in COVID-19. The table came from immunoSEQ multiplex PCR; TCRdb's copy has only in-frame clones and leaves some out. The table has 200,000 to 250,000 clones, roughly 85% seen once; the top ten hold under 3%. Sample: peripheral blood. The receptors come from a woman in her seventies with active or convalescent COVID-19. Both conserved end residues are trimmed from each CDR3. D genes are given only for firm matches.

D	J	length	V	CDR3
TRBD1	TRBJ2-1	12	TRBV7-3	ASSPGTGGNEQF
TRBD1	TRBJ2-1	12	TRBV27	ASSYQGASDEQF
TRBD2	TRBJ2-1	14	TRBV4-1	ASSWAGTSEYNEQF
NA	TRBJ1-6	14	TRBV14	ASSQGTSPYNSPLH
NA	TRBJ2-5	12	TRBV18	ASSPLSRQETQY
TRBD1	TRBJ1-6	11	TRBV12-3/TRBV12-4	ASRGTGTPPLH
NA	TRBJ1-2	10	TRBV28	ASSQVAYGYT
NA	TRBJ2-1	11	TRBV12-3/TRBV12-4	ASSFSSYNEQF
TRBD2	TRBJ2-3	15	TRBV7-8	ASSPRSSGTSTDTQY
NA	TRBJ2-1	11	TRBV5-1	ASSPDRLDEQF
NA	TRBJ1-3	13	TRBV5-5	ASSPIPETGNTIY
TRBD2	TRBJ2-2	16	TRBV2	ASSFSGSYLANTGELF
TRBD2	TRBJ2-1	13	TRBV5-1	ASSSGLAVYNEQF
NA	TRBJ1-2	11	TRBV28	ASTPVAGYGYT
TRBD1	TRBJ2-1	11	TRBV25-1	ASIRDSYNEQF
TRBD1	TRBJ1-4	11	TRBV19	ASTGQGYEKLF
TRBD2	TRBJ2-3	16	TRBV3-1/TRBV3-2	ASSQGLAGAASTDTQY
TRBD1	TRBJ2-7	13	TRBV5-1	ASSFDGTGPNEQY
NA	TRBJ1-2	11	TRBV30	AWSVLDFGGYT
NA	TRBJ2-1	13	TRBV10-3	AISEGGSSYNEQF